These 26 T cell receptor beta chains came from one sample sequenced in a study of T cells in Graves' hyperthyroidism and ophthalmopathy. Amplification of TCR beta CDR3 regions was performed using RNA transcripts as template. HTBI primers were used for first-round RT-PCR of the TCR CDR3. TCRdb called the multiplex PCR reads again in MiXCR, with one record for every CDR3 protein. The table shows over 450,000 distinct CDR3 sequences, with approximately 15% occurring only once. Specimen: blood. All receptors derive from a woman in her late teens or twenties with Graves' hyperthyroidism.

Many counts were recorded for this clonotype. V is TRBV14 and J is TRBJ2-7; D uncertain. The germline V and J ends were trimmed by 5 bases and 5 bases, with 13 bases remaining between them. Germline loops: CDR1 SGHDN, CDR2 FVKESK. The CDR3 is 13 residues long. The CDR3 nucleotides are TGTGCCAGCAGCGATAGCTTCGTGAACGAGCAGTACTTC. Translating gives CASSDSFVNEQYF.

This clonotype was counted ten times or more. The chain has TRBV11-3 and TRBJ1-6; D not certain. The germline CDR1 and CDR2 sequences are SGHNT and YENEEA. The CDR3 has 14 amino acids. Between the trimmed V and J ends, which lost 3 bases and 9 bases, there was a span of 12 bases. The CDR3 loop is CASSFRVTSSPLHF. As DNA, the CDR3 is TGTGCCAGCAGCTTTCGGGTTACGAGTTCACCCCTCCACTTT. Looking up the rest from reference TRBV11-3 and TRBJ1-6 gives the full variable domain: EAGVVQSPRYKIIEKKQPVAFWCNPISGHNTLYWYLQNLGQGPELLIRYENEEAVDDSQLPKDRFSAERLKGVDSTLKIQPAELGDSAVYLCASSFRVTSSPLHFGNGTRLTVT.

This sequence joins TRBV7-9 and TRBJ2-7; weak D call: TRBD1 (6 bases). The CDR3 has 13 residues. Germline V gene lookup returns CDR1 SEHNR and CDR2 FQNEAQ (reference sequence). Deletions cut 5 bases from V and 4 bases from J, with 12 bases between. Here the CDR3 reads CASSPGTRYEQYV. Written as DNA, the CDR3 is TGTGCCAGCAGCCCAGGGACACGGTACGAGCAGTACGTC.

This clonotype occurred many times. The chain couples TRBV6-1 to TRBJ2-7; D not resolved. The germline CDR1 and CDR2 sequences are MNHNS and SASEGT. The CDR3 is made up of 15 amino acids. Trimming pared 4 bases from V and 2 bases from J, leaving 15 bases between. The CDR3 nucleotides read TGTGCCAGCAGTGTTCTCGGGTTTGGGGCCTACGAGCAGTACGTC. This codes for CASSVLGFGAYEQYV.

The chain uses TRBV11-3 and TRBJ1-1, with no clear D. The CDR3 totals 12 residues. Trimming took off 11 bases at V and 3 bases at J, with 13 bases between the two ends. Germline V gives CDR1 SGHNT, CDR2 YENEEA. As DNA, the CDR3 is TGTGCCTCTCGGGAGACGTACACTGAAGCTTTCTTT. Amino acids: CASRETYTEAFF.

The CDR3 region has the DNA TGTGCCAGCAGCTTATGGACTAGCCCAGGAATAGGCTCCTACAATGAGCAGTTCTTC. As protein: CASSLWTSPGIGSYNEQFF. V usage is TRBV7-8 and J usage is TRBJ2-1; 8 nucleotides line up with TRBD2. After removal of 2 bases from V and 0 bases from J, the junction contained 12 bases not matched to a gene. CDR3 length: 19 amino acids. From germline, CDR1 is SGHVS and CDR2 FQNEAQ.

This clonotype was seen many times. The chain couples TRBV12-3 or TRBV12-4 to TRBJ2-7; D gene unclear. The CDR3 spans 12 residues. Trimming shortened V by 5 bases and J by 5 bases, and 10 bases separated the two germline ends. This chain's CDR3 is CASSPSFHEQYV. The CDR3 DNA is TGTGCCAGCAGTCCCTCCTTTCACGAGCAGTACGTC.

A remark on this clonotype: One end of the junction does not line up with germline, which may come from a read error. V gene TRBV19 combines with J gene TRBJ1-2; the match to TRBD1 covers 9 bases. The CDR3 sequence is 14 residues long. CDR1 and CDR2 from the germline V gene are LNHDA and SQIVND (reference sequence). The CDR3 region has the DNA TGTGCCAGTAGTCCCCGGGACAGGGCCTATGGCTTCACCTTC. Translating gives CASSPRDRAYGFTF.

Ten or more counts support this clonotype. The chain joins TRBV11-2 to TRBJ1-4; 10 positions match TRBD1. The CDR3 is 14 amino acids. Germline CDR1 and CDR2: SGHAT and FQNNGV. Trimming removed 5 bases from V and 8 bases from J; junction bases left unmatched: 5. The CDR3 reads CASSIGQGGEKLFF. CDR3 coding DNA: TGTGCCAGCAGCATCGGACAGGGGGGCGAAAAACTGTTTTTT.

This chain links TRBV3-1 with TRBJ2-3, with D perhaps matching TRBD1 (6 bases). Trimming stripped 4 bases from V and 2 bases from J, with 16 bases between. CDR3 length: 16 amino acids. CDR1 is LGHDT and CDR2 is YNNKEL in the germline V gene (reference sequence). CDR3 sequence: CASSLSGTRNTDTQYF. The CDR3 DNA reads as TGTGCCAGCAGCCTCTCCGGGACACGAAACACAGATACGCAGTATTTT.

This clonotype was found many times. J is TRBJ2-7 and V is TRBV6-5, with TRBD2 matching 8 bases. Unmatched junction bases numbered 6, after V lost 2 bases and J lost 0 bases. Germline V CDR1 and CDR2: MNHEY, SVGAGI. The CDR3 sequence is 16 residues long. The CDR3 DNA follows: TGTGCCAGCAGTTACCGTTGCGGGAGGAGCTCCTACGAGCAGTACGTC. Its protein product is CASSYRCGRSSYEQYV.

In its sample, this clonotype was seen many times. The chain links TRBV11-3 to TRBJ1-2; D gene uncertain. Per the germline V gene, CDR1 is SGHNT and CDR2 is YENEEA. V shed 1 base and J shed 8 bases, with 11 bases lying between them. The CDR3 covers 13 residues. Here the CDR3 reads CASSLVAGNGYTF. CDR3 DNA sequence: TGTGCCAGCAGCTTAGTTGCGGGGAACGGCTACACCTTC.

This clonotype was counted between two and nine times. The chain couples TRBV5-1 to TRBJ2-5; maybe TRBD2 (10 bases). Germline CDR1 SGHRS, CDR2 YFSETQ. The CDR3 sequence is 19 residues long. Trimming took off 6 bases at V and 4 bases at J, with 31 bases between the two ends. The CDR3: CASTSGGQGSLAGTETQYF. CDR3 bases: TGCGCCAGCACCTCTGGAGGACAGGGGTCACTAGCGGGAACAGAGACCCAGTACTTC.

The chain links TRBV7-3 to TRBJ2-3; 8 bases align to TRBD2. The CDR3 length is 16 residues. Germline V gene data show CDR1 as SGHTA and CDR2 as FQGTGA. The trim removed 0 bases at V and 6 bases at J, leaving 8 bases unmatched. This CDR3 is CASSLTGREDSDTQYF. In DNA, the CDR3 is TGTGCCAGCAGCTTAACTGGGCGGGAGGACTCGGATACGCAGTATTTT.

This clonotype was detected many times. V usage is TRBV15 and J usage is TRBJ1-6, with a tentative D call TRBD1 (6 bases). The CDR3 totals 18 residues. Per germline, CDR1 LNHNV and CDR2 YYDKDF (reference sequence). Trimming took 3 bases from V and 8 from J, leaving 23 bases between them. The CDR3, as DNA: TGTGCCACCAGCAGGAAGGGGGTTTCCCGGGGCAGCTATTCACCCCTCCACTTT. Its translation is CATSRKGVSRGSYSPLHF.

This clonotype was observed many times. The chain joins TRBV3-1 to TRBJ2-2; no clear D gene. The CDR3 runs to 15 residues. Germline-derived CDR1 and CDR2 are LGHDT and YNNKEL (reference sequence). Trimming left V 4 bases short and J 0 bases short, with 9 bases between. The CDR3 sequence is CASSPIRTNTGELFF. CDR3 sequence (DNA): TGTGCCAGCAGCCCCATCCGGACGAACACCGGGGAGCTGTTTTTT.

The CDR3 is CASSWGTDSNQPQHF. In DNA, the CDR3 is TGCGCCAGCAGCTGGGGGACAGATAGCAATCAGCCCCAGCATTTT. The rearrangement joins TRBV5-1 to TRBJ1-5; 7 bases fit TRBD1. CDR1 is SGHRS, CDR2 YFSETQ, per germline. This CDR3 comprises 15 residues. V shed 3 bases, J shed 0 bases, and the junction held 3 bases outside the gene matches.

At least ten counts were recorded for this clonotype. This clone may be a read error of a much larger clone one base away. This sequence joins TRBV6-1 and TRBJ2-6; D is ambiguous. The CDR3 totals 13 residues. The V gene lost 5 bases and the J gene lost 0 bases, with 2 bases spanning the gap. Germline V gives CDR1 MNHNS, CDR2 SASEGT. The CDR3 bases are TGTGCCAGCAGTCACTCTGGGGCCAACGTCCTGACTTTC. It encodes CASSHSGANVLTF.

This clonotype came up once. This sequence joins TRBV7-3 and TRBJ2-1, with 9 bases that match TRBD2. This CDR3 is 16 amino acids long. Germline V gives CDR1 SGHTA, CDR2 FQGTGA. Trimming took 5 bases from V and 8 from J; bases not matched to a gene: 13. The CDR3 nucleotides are TGTGCCAGCAGCGCCAAACCGGGACTAGCTTCGCATGAGCAGTTCTTC. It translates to CASSAKPGLASHEQFF.

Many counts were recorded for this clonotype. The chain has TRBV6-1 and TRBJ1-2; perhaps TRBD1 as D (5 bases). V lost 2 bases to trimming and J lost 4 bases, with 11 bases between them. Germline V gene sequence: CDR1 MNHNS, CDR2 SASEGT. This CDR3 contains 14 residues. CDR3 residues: CASSELRGSYGYTF. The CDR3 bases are TGTGCCAGCAGTGAACTAAGGGGATCCTATGGCTACACCTTC.

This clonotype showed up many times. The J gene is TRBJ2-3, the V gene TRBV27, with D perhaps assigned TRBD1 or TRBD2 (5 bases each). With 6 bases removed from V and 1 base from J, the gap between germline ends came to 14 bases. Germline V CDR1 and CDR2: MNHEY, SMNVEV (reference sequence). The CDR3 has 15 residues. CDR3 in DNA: TGTGCCAGCAGCTGGGGGATGGCAGGCACAGATACGCAGTATTTT. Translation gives CASSWGMAGTDTQYF.

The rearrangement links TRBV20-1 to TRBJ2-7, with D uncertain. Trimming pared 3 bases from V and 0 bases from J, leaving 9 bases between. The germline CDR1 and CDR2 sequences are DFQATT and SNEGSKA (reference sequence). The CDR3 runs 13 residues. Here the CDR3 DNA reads TGCAGTGCTAGCGGTACGACCTCCTACGAGCAGTACGTC. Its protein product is CSASGTTSYEQYV.

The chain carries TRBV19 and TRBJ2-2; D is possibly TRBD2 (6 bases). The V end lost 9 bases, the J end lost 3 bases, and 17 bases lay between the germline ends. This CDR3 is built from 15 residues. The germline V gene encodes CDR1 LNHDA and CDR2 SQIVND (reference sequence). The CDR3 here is CASLTGELYTGELFF. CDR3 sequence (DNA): TGTGCCAGCCTAACGGGAGAGCTATACACCGGGGAGCTGTTTTTT.

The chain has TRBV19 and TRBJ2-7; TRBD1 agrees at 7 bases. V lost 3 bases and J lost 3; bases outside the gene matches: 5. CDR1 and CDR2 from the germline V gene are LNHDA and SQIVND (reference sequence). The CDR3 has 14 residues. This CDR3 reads CASSIHRDSYEQYF. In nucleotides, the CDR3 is TGTGCCAGTAGTATCCACCGGGACAGCTACGAGCAGTACTTC.

CDR3 in DNA: TGTGCCAGCAGCCAAGTCGACTCGGTCGAAAAACTGTTTTTT. Its protein is CASSQVDSVEKLFF. This chain connects TRBV4-2 to TRBJ1-4; D unclear. The CDR3 length is 14 residues. Trimming left V 1 base short and J 8 bases short, with 11 bases between. Germline V gene data show CDR1 as LGHNA and CDR2 as YNFKEQ.

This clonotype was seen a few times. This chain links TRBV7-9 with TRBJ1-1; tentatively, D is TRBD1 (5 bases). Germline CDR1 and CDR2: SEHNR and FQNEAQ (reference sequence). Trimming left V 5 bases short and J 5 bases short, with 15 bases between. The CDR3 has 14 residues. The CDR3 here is CASSIFRVRTEAFF. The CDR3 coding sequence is TGTGCCAGCAGCATATTCAGGGTGAGGACTGAAGCTTTCTTT. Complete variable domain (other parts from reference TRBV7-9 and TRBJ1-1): DTGVSQNPRHKITKRGQNVTFRCDPISEHNRLYWYRQTLGQGPEFLTYFQNEAQLEKSRLLSDRFSAERPKGSFSTLEIQRTEQGDSAMYLCASSIFRVRTEAFFGQGTRLTVV.